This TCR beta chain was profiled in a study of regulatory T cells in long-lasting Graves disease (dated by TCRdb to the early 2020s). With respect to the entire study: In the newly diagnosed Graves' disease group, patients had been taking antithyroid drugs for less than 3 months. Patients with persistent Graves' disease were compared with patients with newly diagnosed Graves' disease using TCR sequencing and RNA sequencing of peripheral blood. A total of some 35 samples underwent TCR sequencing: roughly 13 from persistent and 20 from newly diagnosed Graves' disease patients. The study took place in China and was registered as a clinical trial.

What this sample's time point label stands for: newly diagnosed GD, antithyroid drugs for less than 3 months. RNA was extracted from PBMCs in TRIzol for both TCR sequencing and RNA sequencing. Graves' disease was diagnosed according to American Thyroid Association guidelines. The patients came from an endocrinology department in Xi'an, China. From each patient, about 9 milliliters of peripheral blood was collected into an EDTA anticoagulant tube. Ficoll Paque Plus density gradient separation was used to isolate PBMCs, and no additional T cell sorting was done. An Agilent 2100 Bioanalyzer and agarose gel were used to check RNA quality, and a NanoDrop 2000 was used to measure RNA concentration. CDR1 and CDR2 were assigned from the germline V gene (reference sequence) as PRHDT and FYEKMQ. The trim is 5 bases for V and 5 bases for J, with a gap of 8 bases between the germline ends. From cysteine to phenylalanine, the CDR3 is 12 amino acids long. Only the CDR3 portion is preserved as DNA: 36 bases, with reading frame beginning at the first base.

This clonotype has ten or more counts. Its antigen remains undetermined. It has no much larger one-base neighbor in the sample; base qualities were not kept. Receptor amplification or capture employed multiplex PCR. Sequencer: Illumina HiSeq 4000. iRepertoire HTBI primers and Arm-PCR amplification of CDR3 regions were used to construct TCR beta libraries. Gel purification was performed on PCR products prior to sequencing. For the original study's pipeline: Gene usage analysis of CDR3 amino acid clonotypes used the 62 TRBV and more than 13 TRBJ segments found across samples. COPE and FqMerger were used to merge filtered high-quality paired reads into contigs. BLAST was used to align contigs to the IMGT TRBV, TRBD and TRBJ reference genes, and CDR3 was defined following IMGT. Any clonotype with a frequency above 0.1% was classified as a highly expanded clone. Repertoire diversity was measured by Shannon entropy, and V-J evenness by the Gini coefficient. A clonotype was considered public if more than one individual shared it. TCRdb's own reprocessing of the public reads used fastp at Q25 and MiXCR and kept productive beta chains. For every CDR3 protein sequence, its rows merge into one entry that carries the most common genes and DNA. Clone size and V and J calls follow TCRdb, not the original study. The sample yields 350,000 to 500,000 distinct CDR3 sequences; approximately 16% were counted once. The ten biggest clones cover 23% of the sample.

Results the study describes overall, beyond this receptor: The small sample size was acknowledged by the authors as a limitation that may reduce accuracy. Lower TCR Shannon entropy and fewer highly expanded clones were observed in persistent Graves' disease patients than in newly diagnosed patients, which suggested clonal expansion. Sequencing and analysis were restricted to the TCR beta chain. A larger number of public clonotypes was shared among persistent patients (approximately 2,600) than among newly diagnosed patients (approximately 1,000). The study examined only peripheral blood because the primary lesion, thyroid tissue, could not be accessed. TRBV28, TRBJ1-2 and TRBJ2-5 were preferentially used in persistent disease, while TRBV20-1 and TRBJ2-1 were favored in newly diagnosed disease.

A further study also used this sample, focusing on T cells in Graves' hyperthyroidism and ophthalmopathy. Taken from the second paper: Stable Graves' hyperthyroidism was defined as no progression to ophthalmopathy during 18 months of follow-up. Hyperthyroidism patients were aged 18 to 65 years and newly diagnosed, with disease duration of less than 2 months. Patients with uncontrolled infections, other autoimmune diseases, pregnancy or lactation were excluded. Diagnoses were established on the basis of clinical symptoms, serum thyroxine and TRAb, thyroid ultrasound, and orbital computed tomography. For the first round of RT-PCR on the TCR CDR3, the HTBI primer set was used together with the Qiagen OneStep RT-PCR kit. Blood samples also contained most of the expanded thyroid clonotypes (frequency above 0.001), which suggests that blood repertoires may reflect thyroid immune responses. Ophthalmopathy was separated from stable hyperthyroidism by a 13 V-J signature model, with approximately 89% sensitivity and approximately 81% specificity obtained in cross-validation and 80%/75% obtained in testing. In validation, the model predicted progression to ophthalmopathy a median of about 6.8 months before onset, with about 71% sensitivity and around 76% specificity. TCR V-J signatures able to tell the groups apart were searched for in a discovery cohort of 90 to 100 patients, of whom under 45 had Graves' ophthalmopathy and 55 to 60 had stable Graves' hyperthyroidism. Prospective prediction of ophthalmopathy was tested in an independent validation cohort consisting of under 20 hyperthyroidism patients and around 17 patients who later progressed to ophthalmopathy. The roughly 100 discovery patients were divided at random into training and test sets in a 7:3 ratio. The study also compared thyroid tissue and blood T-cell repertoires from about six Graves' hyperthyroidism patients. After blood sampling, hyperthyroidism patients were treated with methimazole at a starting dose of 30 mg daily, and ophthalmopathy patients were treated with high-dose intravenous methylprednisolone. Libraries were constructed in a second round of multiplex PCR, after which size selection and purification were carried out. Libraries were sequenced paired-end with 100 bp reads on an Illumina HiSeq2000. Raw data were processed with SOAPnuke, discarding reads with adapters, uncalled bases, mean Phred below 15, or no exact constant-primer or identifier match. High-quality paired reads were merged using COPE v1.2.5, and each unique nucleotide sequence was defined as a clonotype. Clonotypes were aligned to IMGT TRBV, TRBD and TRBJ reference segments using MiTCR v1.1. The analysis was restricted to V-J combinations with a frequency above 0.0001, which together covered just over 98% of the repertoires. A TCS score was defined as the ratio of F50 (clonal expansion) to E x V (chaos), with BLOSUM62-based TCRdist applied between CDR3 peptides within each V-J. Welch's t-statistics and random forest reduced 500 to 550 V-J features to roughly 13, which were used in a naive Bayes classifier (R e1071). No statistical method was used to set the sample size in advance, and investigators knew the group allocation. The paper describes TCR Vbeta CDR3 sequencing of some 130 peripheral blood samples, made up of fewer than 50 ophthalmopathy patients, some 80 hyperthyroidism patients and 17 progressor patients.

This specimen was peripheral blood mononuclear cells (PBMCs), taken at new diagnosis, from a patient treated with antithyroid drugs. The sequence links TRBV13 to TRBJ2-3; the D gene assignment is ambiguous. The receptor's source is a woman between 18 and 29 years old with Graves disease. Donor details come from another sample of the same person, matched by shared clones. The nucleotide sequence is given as TGTGCCAGCAGCCCTCACGGAGATACGCAGTATTTT. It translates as CASSPHGDTQYF.